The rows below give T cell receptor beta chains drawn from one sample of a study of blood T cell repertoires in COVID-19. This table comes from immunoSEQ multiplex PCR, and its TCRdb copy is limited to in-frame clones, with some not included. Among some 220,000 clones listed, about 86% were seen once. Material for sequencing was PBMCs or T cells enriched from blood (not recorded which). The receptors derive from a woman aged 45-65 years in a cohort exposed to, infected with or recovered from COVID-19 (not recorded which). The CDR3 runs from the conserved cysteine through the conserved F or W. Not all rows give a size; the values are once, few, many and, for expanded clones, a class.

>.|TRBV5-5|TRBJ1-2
CASSLAGTGNYGYTF
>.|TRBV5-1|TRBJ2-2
CASSPGLVSTGELFF
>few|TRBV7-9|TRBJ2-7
CASSPRGPYEQYF
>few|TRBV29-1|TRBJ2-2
CSVAGSGAELFF
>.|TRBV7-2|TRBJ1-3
CASSSRGRGGNTIYF
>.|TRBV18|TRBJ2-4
CASSPQTRGQGDIQYF
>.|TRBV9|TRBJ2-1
CASSVAGRGGDEQFF
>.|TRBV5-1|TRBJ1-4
CASSLGSGSNEKLFF
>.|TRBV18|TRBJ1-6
CASSPWPNSPLHF
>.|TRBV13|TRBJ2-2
CATRRVGDTGELFF
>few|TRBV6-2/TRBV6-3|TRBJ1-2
CASSQQGAGYGYTF
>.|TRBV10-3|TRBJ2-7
CAISDWGGMYEQYF
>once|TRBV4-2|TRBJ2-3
CASSQEAGSTDTQYF
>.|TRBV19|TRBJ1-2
CASSAQGGGYGYTF
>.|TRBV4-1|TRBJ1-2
CASSQALGRGRRPAYGYTF
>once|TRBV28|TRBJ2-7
CASSRYEQYF
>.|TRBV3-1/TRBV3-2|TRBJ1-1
CASSQVRGRTEAFF
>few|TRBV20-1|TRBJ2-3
CSAPSPNTQYF
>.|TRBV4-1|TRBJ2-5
CASRRAGGLQETQYF
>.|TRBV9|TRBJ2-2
CASSVVWNTGELFF
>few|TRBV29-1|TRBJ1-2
CSVEEQGFGGYTF
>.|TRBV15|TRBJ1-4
CATRTGGGEKLFF
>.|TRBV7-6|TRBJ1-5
CASSLGGDRGNNQPQHF
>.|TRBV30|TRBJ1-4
CAWTNPGATNEKLFF
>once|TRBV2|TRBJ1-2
CASSYRVNYGYTF
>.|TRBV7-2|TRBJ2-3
CASSLTILAGAGGDTQYF
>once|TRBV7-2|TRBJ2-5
CASSLEWAQETQYF
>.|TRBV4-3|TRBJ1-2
CASKYEGGYGYTF
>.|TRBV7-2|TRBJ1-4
CASSLGHYRVGEKLFF
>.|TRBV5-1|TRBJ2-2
CASSLAGGALGTGELFF